Only one count was recorded for the clone carrying this TCR beta chain. The sample belongs to a study of T cell responses to AZD1222 COVID-19 vaccine. On the study more broadly: Pooled samples include second doses given at about 4 or 12 weeks.

The germline V gene has CDR1 SEHNR and CDR2 FQNEAQ (reference sequence). The V end lost 4 bases, the J end lost 3 bases, and 3 bases lay between the germline ends. The CDR3 is 11 amino acids. Sequencing was performed with immunoSEQ multiplex PCR; in TCRdb, only in-frame clones are kept and a portion is missing. Of 150,000 or so clones listed, less than 95% are singletons. The sequence was collected from an adult in good health. This chain uses TRBV7-9 with TRBJ2-5; D not certain. The sequencing here drew on peripheral blood, taken on day 0 of AZD1222 vaccination. CDR3 DNA: TGTGCCAGCAGCTCCGAAGAGACCCAGTACTTC. This gives the protein CASSSEETQYF.